Shown below are 8 T cell receptor beta chains from a single sample sequenced in a study of blood T cell repertoires in COVID-19 (TCRdb year 2020). The library was built by means of the immunoSEQ multiplex PCR assay. TCRdb re-hosts the immuneACCESS table, in-frame sequences only. Its copies lack some clones; in the studies checked, an unresolved V gene accounts for under half of them, and the cause for the rest is not known. The sample yields around 65,000 clones; approximately 91% were counted once. The leading ten clones occupy 1.5% to 2% of the sample. The sample consisted of peripheral blood. The source is a human donor in a cohort sampled during active COVID-19.

The V and J genes are TRBV9 and TRBJ2-7; TRBD2 matches at 8 bases. Germline CDR1 reads SGDLS; CDR2 reads YYNGEE. The CDR3 runs 15 residues. V shed 3 bases and J 2 bases; nucleotides not matched to a gene: 7. CDR3 in DNA: TGTGCCAGCAGCGCCAGTAGCGGGACAACCTACGAGCAGTACTTC. Translating gives CASSASSGTTYEQYF.

The J gene is TRBJ2-4, the V gene TRBV5-6; D is perhaps TRBD1 (6 bases). The V and J ends lost 2 bases and 13 bases respectively, with 13 bases between them. The CDR3 has 12 residues. Per the germline V gene, CDR1 is SGHDT and CDR2 is YYEEEE. The CDR3 is CASSFDRDKQYF. The CDR3 DNA is TGTGCCAGCAGCTTTGACCGGGACAAGCAGTACTTC.

V gene TRBV7-8 combines with J gene TRBJ1-5; no reliable D call. The germline V gene encodes CDR1 SGHVS and CDR2 FQNEAQ. This CDR3 is 15 amino acids long. Trimming pared 6 bases from V and 1 base from J, leaving 13 bases between. In DNA form, the CDR3 reads TGTGCCAGCAGACAAGATATACAGAGCAATCAGCCCCAGCATTTT. It specifies CASRQDIQSNQPQHF.

The genes are TRBV5-1 and TRBJ1-1, with 8 bases that match TRBD1. V trimming: 4 bases; J trimming: 4 bases; junction bases outside the gene matches: 9. The CDR3 runs to 15 residues. Germline CDR1 SGHRS, CDR2 YFSETQ. In DNA form, the CDR3 reads TGCGCCAGCAGCATACTAGGACAGGGTAGCACTGAAGCTTTCTTT. Protein product: CASSILGQGSTEAFF.

The chain uses TRBV6-5 and TRBJ2-3; 11 bases align to TRBD1. J was trimmed by 4 bases and V by 7 bases; bases with no gene match: 7. Germline CDR1 is MNHEY and CDR2 is SVGAGI. There are 15 residues in the CDR3. The CDR3 here is CASTRGGQGADTQYF. In nucleotides, the CDR3 is TGTGCCAGCACTCGCGGGGGACAGGGGGCAGATACGCAGTATTTT.

The DNA of the CDR3 is TGTGCCAGCAGTGACAGGGGTTTCACTGAAGCTTTCTTT. Its protein is CASSDRGFTEAFF. The chain has TRBV2 and TRBJ1-1; the D gene is possibly TRBD1 (6 bases). CDR1 is SNHLY, CDR2 FYNNEI, per germline. V gave up 3 bases and J gave up 4 bases, with 9 bases separating them. This CDR3 comprises 13 residues.

The V gene is TRBV6-2 or TRBV6-3, the J gene TRBJ2-1; 7 nucleotides align to TRBD1. V lost 3 bases and J lost 2; bases outside the gene matches: 7. The V gene's germline CDR1 is MNHEY and CDR2 SVGEGT. CDR3 length: 16 amino acids. The CDR3 is CASSYPTGTTYNEQFF. The CDR3 coding sequence is TGTGCCAGCAGTTATCCGACAGGGACCACCTACAATGAGCAGTTCTTC.

This sequence joins TRBV7-9 and TRBJ1-4, with D possibly matching TRBD1 (5 bases). Germline CDR1 SEHNR, CDR2 FQNEAQ (reference sequence). The V gene lost 1 base and the J gene lost 10 bases, with 13 bases spanning the gap. The CDR3 covers 14 residues. CDR3 nucleotides: TGTGCCAGCAGCTTAGAAGAATCGGGGGGAAAACTGTTTTTT. It translates to CASSLEESGGKLFF.